The source of this T cell receptor beta chain is a study of cytomegalovirus exposure and HLA in healthy donors (dated by TCRdb to about 2017). About the study as a whole: According to an earlier analysis of 587 of the donors, about 190 million T cells yielded roughly 110 million unique TCR beta sequences and less than 300 Gb of sequence data. HLA typing covered class I and class II loci at four-digit resolution. In addition to the first cohort of approximately 650 subjects, a separate validation cohort of around 110 different subjects was used. To study patterns of TCR occurrence, a later analysis re-analyzed previously published TCR beta repertoires from just over 650 donors and added high-resolution HLA genotyping. On average, roughly 240,000 unique TCR beta nucleotide sequences were sequenced per donor among a few hundred genotyped donors of the cohort, with around 19% of those sequences being non-productive. Four or five DR-DQ haplotypes were handled as single units for association and clustering, since linkage in the cohort was strong. Around 320 gigabases of sequencing data and tens of millions of unique TCR sequences were included in an early release covering several hundred HLA-typed donors. Of the approximately 400 genotyped donors, about 84% fell in the genetic ancestry cluster associated with self-reported Caucasian donors. Donor age, sex, ethnicity and CMV serostatus were collected together with the repertoire data. The T cell repertoires of some 700 subjects were profiled by immunosequencing and related to cytomegalovirus serostatus. Typing coverage varied by locus: roughly 629-630 donors for A, B, C, DRB1 and DQB1; about 520 for DQA1; 600 to 610 for DPA1; around 490 for DPB1. In a later genetic analysis, genome-wide SNP genotypes for about 55% of the roughly 700 donors were used, and that subset was treated as a discovery cohort. In the later analysis, no new phenotypic data were used to find candidate immune exposures; instead, reliance was placed on TCR beta sequences and their occurrence across donors. In an earlier analysis of 587 of the donors, high-throughput TCR beta sequencing was used to judge whether each TCR beta V gene segment behaved as functional or pseudogenic. All discovery cohort repertoires had been generated using a single sequencing platform. The study combined high-throughput TCR immunosequencing, statistical association of individual TCRs with disease status, and machine learning to predict cytomegalovirus infection status. The study aimed to test whether signatures of past pathogen exposure could be identified by cataloging public T cell receptors. Study-wide findings and limitations: It was suggested by the authors that the approach could potentially be generalized to other disease states and immunological phenotypes. Because the 87-base-pair reads could not distinguish some IMGT-functional V segments, including TRBV6-2 and TRBV6-3, those segments were excluded. A few of the identified cytomegalovirus-associated TCR beta chains were confirmed in vitro to be specific for cytomegalovirus antigens. The only immune exposure information available for the cohort was CMV serostatus. Specific HLA alleles were associated with more than 15,000 TCR beta sequences at a false discovery rate of 0.05 in a later analysis. Across donors, most TCR sequences were observed very rarely, whereas some public TCRs were present in many individuals. When HLA alleles, especially DR and DQ, strongly co-occurred, TCR associations were difficult to assign to individual alleles. In both the original and validation cohorts, the classifier was reported to diagnose cytomegalovirus status with high specificity and sensitivity. A cluster of highly shared sequence variants was judged likely to represent a technical artifact of the sequencing pipeline. In a later analysis, TCR association rates were found to vary across HLA loci, with the most associated TCRs seen for DRB1 alleles and the fewest for HLA-C alleles. Several of the top co-occurrence clusters appeared to be linked to parvovirus B19, influenza, CMV and Epstein-Barr virus, according to a later analysis. The earlier analysis of some 560 of the donors excluded about 16 rarely observed V segments, including chromosome 9 orphons, because counts were too low. A total of about 150 TCR beta chains were listed by the study as associated with cytomegalovirus. A further reported finding was that TCR beta sequences accurately predicted the HLA-A and HLA-B alleles for most subjects in the first cohort. Linkage disequilibrium might explain the correlated functional status among segregating V segments, but an unknown experimental factor could not be ruled out. An earlier analysis of some 560 of the donors showed that most TCR beta V segments appeared in productive rearrangements either about 90% or about 30% of the time, which broadly matched IMGT annotations. The presence/absence analyses assumed that sequencing depth was roughly uniform across donors, and that assumption may not be true. This cohort had only TCR beta chains sequenced, and the lack of alpha or paired-chain data limited which features could be detected. Because some donors lacked HLA typing at each locus, the association tests relied only on the typed subset. In a later genetic analysis, fewer N-insertions in productive TCRs were reported among donors in an Asian-associated ancestry cluster than the roughly 700-donor mean. Most CMV-associated TCR beta chains appeared to be HLA-restricted in a later analysis, and the HLA associations seemed to be driven largely by CMV exposure. A later genetic analysis associated a missense DCLRE1C variant with V-gene and J-gene trimming of TCR beta chains, and an independent cohort replicated the association. In a later analysis, HLA-associated TCR beta chains showed more clonal expansion and lower generation probabilities than non-associated chains that were equally common.

Ends trimmed: V by 5 bases, J by 4 bases; bases unmatched to a gene: 3. Counted from cysteine to phenylalanine, this CDR3 has 13 amino acids. The retained sequence is limited to the CDR3, 39 bases, with the frame set at the first base. Via the germline V gene, CDR1 is MNHEY and CDR2 SVGAGI. Libraries were made using the immunoSEQ multiplex PCR assay. For the multiplex PCR, a mixture combining 60 forward primers for TCR Vbeta segments and 13 reverse primers for TCR Jbeta segments was used. The CDR3 region of rearranged TCR beta genes was amplified from genomic DNA with a multiplex PCR assay. On the Illumina HiSeq System, the amplified TCR beta libraries were sequenced as 87-base-pair reads. The original pipeline was this. A later analysis counted 65 million to 90 million unique TCR beta chains across the 550 to 700 repertoires, and around 9.9 million of these chains were shared by at least two donors. A nearest-neighbor algorithm error-corrected the raw reads and collapsed the reads into unique sequences, merging closely related sequences to remove PCR and sequencing errors. V, D and J gene segments were assigned by aligning CDR3 sequences to IMGT reference sequences. For a sequence to be retained, a match of at least six nucleotides was required to both a V gene segment and a J gene segment. A rearrangement counted as productive if the CDR3 had no stop codons and remained in frame with V and J, and every other rearrangement counted as non-productive. Following IMGT convention, CDR3 was defined as the stretch from the second conserved V-encoded cysteine to the conserved J-encoded phenylalanine. The earlier analysis of roughly 590 of the donors excluded any sequence lacking an unambiguous match to a single V gene segment. An earlier analysis of fewer than 650 of the donors classified V segments as functional when productive rearrangements were above 56.7% and as segregating when the standard deviation between donors was above 5%. To diagnose cytomegalovirus status from the catalog of TCR beta chain sequences, a statistical classification framework was built. In a later analysis, TCR nucleotide sequences were compared against IMGT/GENE-DB human TR gene sequences so that V and J genes could be assigned. A later analysis assigned CDR3 sequences and most-parsimonious VDJ recombination scenarios with the TCRdist pipeline. In a later analysis, every TCR beta chain was defined by the combination of its CDR3 amino acid sequence and its V-gene family, and reads without a unique V-gene family were dropped. To address suspected cross-contamination and a sequencing artifact, a later analysis removed several hundred highly shared, low-generation-probability nucleotide sequences. A later analysis calculated a clonal expansion index for each public chain from normalized within-repertoire ranks of inferred template counts. A later analysis computed generation probabilities with a VDJ recombination model fitted to out-of-frame rearrangements, and checked the results against IGoR. In a later analysis, TCR-TCR, TCR-HLA and TCR-CMV co-occurrence was scored with hypergeometric tests, and a repertoire-size bias correction was applied to TCR pairs. To estimate false discovery rates, a later analysis permuted the HLA or CMV assignments 20 times. In a later analysis, co-occurring TCRs were grouped with DBSCAN, and TCRdist sequence similarity was added when clustering was performed within HLA-allele-positive subsets. For co-occurrence clustering, repertoires with fewer than 30,000 or more than 120,000 public chains were excluded, along with about five repertoires with anomalous nucleotide sharing. Here the immuneACCESS table is served through TCRdb, limited to in-frame sequences with V and J called. Missing clones are a known gap in these copies; in checked studies unresolved V genes cover under half, and the rest lacks a known reason. That table furnishes V, J and clone size, whereas the DNA furnished D and trimming. Present in this sample are about 150,000 clones, 65% to 90% of which were seen just once. The top ten hold 5% to 7.5% of the sample.

In total, roughly 670 healthy bone marrow donors made up the cohort. At the time of sampling, all cohort members were nominally healthy, though unrecorded immune exposures were likely present. The donor was CMV seropositive and was included in the group of 290 or so seropositive cohort members. Every donor gave a peripheral blood sample, and the peripheral blood mononuclear cells from that sample were used for TCR beta sequencing. Genomic DNA extraction from the blood cell samples was performed with the Qiagen DNeasy Blood Extraction Kit. Comments on this clone: The antigen this receptor binds is unknown. Nothing much larger sits one base from this clone, and base qualities are not available.

Sequencing was performed on PBMCs. Here the chain combines TRBV6-5 and TRBJ2-3; 7 bases in between match TRBD1. The receptor was derived from a woman aged 45-65 years in good health and CMV-seropositive. The CDR3 region: CASSKQGPDTQYF. The DNA sequence is TGTGCCAGCAGTAAACAGGGGCCAGATACGCAGTATTTT.